Listed below are T cell receptor beta chains from one sample, sequenced in a study of CXCR3-negative and CXCR3-positive naive CD8 T cells. TCRdb re-called the 5' RACE reads and shows each CDR3 protein once, DNA omitted. Its listing shows some 140,000 distinct CDR3 sequences. The sequenced sample was naive CXCR3+ CD8+ T cells from blood. These receptor sequences come from a human donor in good health. Some clones in this sample may be carry-over from other donors' samples. The CDR3 runs from the conserved cysteine through the conserved F or W.

CDR3 protein: CASSPSGRGAAGELFF; J gene: TRBJ2-2; V gene: TRBV11-3
CDR3 protein: CASSLPDSAWIYGYTF; J gene: TRBJ1-2; V gene: TRBV11-2
CDR3 protein: CASSRQGLYEKLFF; J gene: TRBJ1-4; V gene: TRBV28
CDR3 protein: CASSPGGNNQPQHF; J gene: TRBJ1-5; V gene: TRBV7-8
CDR3 protein: CATAGVSSYNEQFF; J gene: TRBJ2-1; V gene: TRBV24-1
CDR3 protein: CASSLEGADYEQYF; J gene: TRBJ2-7; V gene: TRBV5-1
CDR3 protein: CANSLALEGPLSDGYTF; J gene: TRBJ1-2; V gene: TRBV5-1
CDR3 protein: CVSSYNIGQVSSYEQYF; J gene: TRBJ2-7; V gene: TRBV6-5
CDR3 protein: CASSQITLRGSYNEQFF; J gene: TRBJ2-1; V gene: TRBV14
CDR3 protein: CASSEPTDSPTYNEQFF; J gene: TRBJ2-1; V gene: TRBV7-9
CDR3 protein: CASRKTLGPAGELFF; J gene: TRBJ2-2; V gene: TRBV19
CDR3 protein: CSGGGAPYEQYF; J gene: TRBJ2-7; V gene: TRBV29-1
CDR3 protein: CASSFVGPGSAKNIQYF; J gene: TRBJ2-4; V gene: TRBV7-2
CDR3 protein: CASSLKATKNIQYF; J gene: TRBJ2-4; V gene: TRBV5-6
CDR3 protein: CASSQGPGGVYEQYF; J gene: TRBJ2-7; V gene: TRBV4-1
CDR3 protein: CASSQDSGTSGTTDTQYF; J gene: TRBJ2-3; V gene: TRBV4-2
CDR3 protein: CASSQDERGNQPQHF; J gene: TRBJ1-5; V gene: TRBV4-3
CDR3 protein: CASSSGLRDSYEQYF; J gene: TRBJ2-7; V gene: TRBV7-9
CDR3 protein: CASSLLAGTYEQYF; J gene: TRBJ2-7; V gene: TRBV7-2
CDR3 protein: CASSLPGGASNTEAFF; J gene: TRBJ1-1; V gene: TRBV13
CDR3 protein: CASSPGLREERRSEQYF; J gene: TRBJ2-7; V gene: TRBV5-1
CDR3 protein: CASGNLHAGSYNEQFF; J gene: TRBJ2-1; V gene: TRBV28
CDR3 protein: CSVEADTGELFF; J gene: TRBJ2-2; V gene: TRBV29-1
CDR3 protein: CASSVRDSYNEQFF; J gene: TRBJ2-1; V gene: TRBV6-2/TRBV6-3
CDR3 protein: CASSKLAGGYNEQFF; J gene: TRBJ2-1; V gene: TRBV28
CDR3 protein: CSARDPRDYNTDTQYF; J gene: TRBJ2-3; V gene: TRBV20-1
CDR3 protein: CSVAEGTESEAFF; J gene: TRBJ1-1; V gene: TRBV29-1